These T cell receptor beta chains were read from a single sample in a study of response to subunit inactivated influenza vaccine. TCRdb fed the RT-PCR reads into MiXCR, producing one record per CDR3 protein. Among 550,000 to 800,000 distinct CDR3 sequences listed, 15% to 19% were seen once. Sample: PBMCs from blood, taken 11 to 12 days after vaccination. These receptors were collected from a man in his fifties or sixties who received an inactivated influenza vaccine. The CDR3 runs from the conserved cysteine through the conserved F or W. A D gene is named only where the DNA matches it firmly. Only part of the rows carry a size: once, few, many, or a class if the clone is expanded.

D: .; V: TRBV10-3; length: 15; size: few; J: TRBJ1-1; DNA: TGTGCCATCAGTCGGGACGGAGGTATGAACACTGAAGCTTTCTTT; CDR3: CAISRDGGMNTEAFF
D: .; V: TRBV7-9; length: 14; size: few; J: TRBJ2-5; DNA: TGTGCCAGCAGCCAAGTTGGTACTCAAGAGACCCAGTACTTC; CDR3: CASSQVGTQETQYF
D: TRBD1; V: TRBV10-3; length: 15; size: few; J: TRBJ2-7; DNA: TGTGCCATCAGTGAGCGGACAGGGGGGTCCTACGAGCAGTACTTC; CDR3: CAISERTGGSYEQYF
D: TRBD1; V: TRBV5-1; length: 16; size: .; J: TRBJ1-1; DNA: TGCGCCACCGCTACCGGGACAGGGGGTCGACGGACTGAAGCTTTCTTT; CDR3: CATATGTGGRRTEAFF
D: .; V: TRBV12-3/TRBV12-4; length: 14; size: .; J: TRBJ2-7; DNA: TGTGCCAGCAGTTCGGGGCAGGCGACGAGTGAGCAGTACTTC; CDR3: CASSSGQATSEQYF
D: .; V: TRBV2; length: 13; size: .; J: TRBJ1-1; DNA: TGTGCCAGCAGTGAAACAGCAACCTATGAAGCTTTCTTT; CDR3: CASSETATYEAFF
D: .; V: TRBV4-2; length: 17; size: .; J: TRBJ1-3; DNA: TGTGCCAGCAGCCACGCCGGGACACAAGACTCTGGAAACACCATATATTTT; CDR3: CASSHAGTQDSGNTIYF
D: .; V: TRBV7-2; length: 16; size: .; J: TRBJ1-6; DNA: TGTGCCAGCAGCCGATCGAGTACAGGGTATAATTCACCCCTCCACTTT; CDR3: CASSRSSTGYNSPLHF
D: .; V: TRBV19; length: 11; size: .; J: TRBJ2-3; DNA: TGTGCCAGTAAGGGCACTTCTTCGCAGTATTTT; CDR3: CASKGTSSQYF
D: .; V: TRBV18; length: 14; size: few; J: TRBJ2-7; DNA: TGTGCCAGCTCACCTCGGGACGGTACCTACGAGCAGTACTTC; CDR3: CASSPRDGTYEQYF
D: .; V: TRBV7-8; length: 15; size: few; J: TRBJ1-4; DNA: TGTGCCAGCAGCCCTGTGGGGCGCACTAATGAAAAACTGTTTTTT; CDR3: CASSPVGRTNEKLFF
D: .; V: TRBV6-1; length: 15; size: few; J: TRBJ2-7; DNA: TGTGCCAGCAGTGAATATAGTGGCGGCACCTACGAGCAGTACTTC; CDR3: CASSEYSGGTYEQYF
D: .; V: TRBV6-4; length: 13; size: few; J: TRBJ1-1; DNA: TGTGCCAGCAGTGACGGGCCGGCCACTGAAGCTTTCTTT; CDR3: CASSDGPATEAFF
D: TRBD2; V: TRBV28; length: 16; size: few; J: TRBJ2-3; DNA: TGTGCCAGCAGTCGCGGACTAGCGGGAGTGGGGGATACGCAGTATTTT; CDR3: CASSRGLAGVGDTQYF
D: .; V: TRBV7-8; length: 15; size: .; J: TRBJ2-1; DNA: TGTGCCAGCAGCTTAGAGCGACACGCGGGGAATGAGCAGTTCTTC; CDR3: CASSLERHAGNEQFF
D: TRBD2; V: TRBV6-1; length: 16; size: .; J: TRBJ2-2; DNA: TGTGCCAGCAACAACTTAGCGGGAGGGCCGACCGGGGAGCTGTTTTTT; CDR3: CASNNLAGGPTGELFF
D: .; V: TRBV6-2/TRBV6-3; length: 14; size: .; J: TRBJ1-1; DNA: TGTGCCAGCAGTTTTTTATGGCCGAACACTGAAGCTTTCTTT; CDR3: CASSFLWPNTEAFF
D: TRBD2; V: TRBV6-1; length: 15; size: few; J: TRBJ2-4; DNA: TGTGCCAGCAGCCCTAGCGGGAGGGCCCAAAACATTCAGTACTTC; CDR3: CASSPSGRAQNIQYF
D: TRBD1; V: TRBV4-3; length: 16; size: .; J: TRBJ2-1; DNA: TGCGCCAGCAGCCAGAACCCGGGACAGGGGGCCGTTGAGCAGTTCTTC; CDR3: CASSQNPGQGAVEQFF
D: TRBD2; V: TRBV20-1; length: 15; size: .; J: TRBJ2-1; DNA: TGCAGTGCTAGCGAATTCGGGGGGGCCCAGGAGGAGCAGTTCTTC; CDR3: CSASEFGGAQEEQFF
D: TRBD1; V: TRBV20-1; length: 12; size: .; J: TRBJ1-4; DNA: TGCAGTGCTAGATACCGGGACAGGGGTTCTTTTTTT; CDR3: CSARYRDRGSFF
D: TRBD2; V: TRBV29-1; length: 15; size: .; J: TRBJ2-3; DNA: TGCAGCGTTCTCGGGGGACTAGCAGAAGCAGATACGCAGTATTTT; CDR3: CSVLGGLAEADTQYF
D: TRBD1; V: TRBV7-7; length: 15; size: few; J: TRBJ2-3; DNA: TGTGCCAGCAGCTTGGGACAGGCTCTCACAGATACGCAGTATTTT; CDR3: CASSLGQALTDTQYF
D: .; V: TRBV28; length: 13; size: many; J: TRBJ2-5; DNA: TGTGCCAGCAGCATCCATTTACAAGAGACCCAGTACTTC; CDR3: CASSIHLQETQYF
D: .; V: TRBV28; length: 15; size: .; J: TRBJ1-5; DNA: TGTGCCAGCAGCGGGAATATAAATCCTTATCAGCCCCAGCATTTT; CDR3: CASSGNINPYQPQHF
D: .; V: TRBV20-1; length: 10; size: .; J: TRBJ2-3; DNA: TGCAGTGGGTCCCGGGATACGCAGTATTTT; CDR3: CSGSRDTQYF
D: .; V: TRBV29-1; length: 13; size: few; J: TRBJ2-7; DNA: TGCAGCGTTGTATGGCAGACCGCCTACGAGCAGTACTTC; CDR3: CSVVWQTAYEQYF
D: TRBD2; V: TRBV20-1; length: 13; size: .; J: TRBJ2-5; DNA: TGCAGTGCTGGACTAGCGGGGGACCCGACCCAGTACTTC; CDR3: CSAGLAGDPTQYF
D: TRBD2; V: TRBV6-5; length: 15; size: few; J: TRBJ2-1; DNA: TGTGCCAGCAGTTCCGGACTAGTTCAGAACAATGAGCAGTTCTTC; CDR3: CASSSGLVQNNEQFF
D: .; V: TRBV11-2; length: 16; size: few; J: TRBJ2-5; DNA: TGTGCCAGCAGTCGAGAGCGTCTAGCATTCGGGGAGACCCAGTACTTC; CDR3: CASSRERLAFGETQYF
D: .; V: TRBV20-1; length: 13; size: .; J: TRBJ2-1; DNA: TGCAGTGCTAGTAGGGGTTGGAACAATGAGCAGTTCTTC; CDR3: CSASRGWNNEQFF
D: .; V: TRBV28; length: 15; size: many; J: TRBJ1-2; DNA: TGTGCCAGCAGTCCACACCCGCAGGGCGGCTATGGCTACACCTTC; CDR3: CASSPHPQGGYGYTF
D: TRBD2; V: TRBV28; length: 17; size: .; J: TRBJ2-5; DNA: TGTGCCAGCAACACACTAGCGGCGTCCTTCACGCCGGAGCACCAGTACTTC; CDR3: CASNTLAASFTPEHQYF
D: .; V: TRBV20-1; length: 13; size: few; J: TRBJ2-7; DNA: TGCAGTGCTCCGTCAGGGTTCAGCTACGAGCAGTACTTC; CDR3: CSAPSGFSYEQYF
D: TRBD1; V: TRBV6-2/TRBV6-3; length: 13; size: .; J: TRBJ1-2; DNA: TGTGCCAGCAGGGTAGGGGGCGTCTATGGCTACACCTTC; CDR3: CASRVGGVYGYTF
D: TRBD2; V: TRBV12-3/TRBV12-4; length: 18; size: few; J: TRBJ2-7; DNA: TGTGCCAGCAGTTTCGGGGTGCTAGCGGGAGCGAACAACTACGAGCAGTACTTC; CDR3: CASSFGVLAGANNYEQYF
D: .; V: TRBV11-2; length: 15; size: .; J: TRBJ2-4; DNA: TGTGCCAGCAGCTTTACCGGGGTAGCCAAAAACATTCAGTACTTC; CDR3: CASSFTGVAKNIQYF
D: .; V: TRBV6-2/TRBV6-3; length: 11; size: once; J: TRBJ2-5; DNA: TGTGCCAGCACAACGTTGGAGACCCAGTACTTC; CDR3: CASTTLETQYF
D: TRBD1; V: TRBV12-3/TRBV12-4; length: 12; size: .; J: TRBJ2-4; DNA: TGTGCCAGCAGCGACCCCCGGGACAGGCAGTACTTC; CDR3: CASSDPRDRQYF
D: TRBD1; V: TRBV28; length: 18; size: many; J: TRBJ2-7; DNA: TGTGCCAGCAGTTTAAGATTCGACAGGGGGCTGGTAAAGAACGAGCAGTACTTC; CDR3: CASSLRFDRGLVKNEQYF
D: .; V: TRBV5-5; length: 15; size: .; J: TRBJ2-7; DNA: TGTGCCAGCAGCTTGTTTCCTGCCATCTCCTACGAGCAGTACTTC; CDR3: CASSLFPAISYEQYF
D: .; V: TRBV9; length: 14; size: .; J: TRBJ2-7; DNA: TGTGCCAGCAGCACACAACCCGGGACGAGAGAGCAGTACTTC; CDR3: CASSTQPGTREQYF